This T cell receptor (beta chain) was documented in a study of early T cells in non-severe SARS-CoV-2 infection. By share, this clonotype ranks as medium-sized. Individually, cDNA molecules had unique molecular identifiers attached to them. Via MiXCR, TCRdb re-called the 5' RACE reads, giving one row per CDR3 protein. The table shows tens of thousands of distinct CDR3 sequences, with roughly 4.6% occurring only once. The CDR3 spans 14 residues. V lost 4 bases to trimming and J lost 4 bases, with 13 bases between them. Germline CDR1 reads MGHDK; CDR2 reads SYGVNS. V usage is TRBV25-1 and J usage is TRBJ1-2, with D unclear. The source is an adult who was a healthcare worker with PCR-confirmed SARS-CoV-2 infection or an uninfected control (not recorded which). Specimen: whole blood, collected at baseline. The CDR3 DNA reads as TGTGCCAGCAGTGCCCGACCACCTTTCTATGGCTACACCTTC. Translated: CASSARPPFYGYTF.